These T cell receptor beta chains were read from a single sample in a study of shared T cell receptors in the human thymus. Sequencing used immunoSEQ multiplex PCR; TCRdb keeps in-frame clones, though not all of them. The sample has around 340,000 clones; roughly 94% are singletons. The sequenced material came from thymocytes. Receptor source: a human donor. Both conserved end residues are part of each CDR3. D genes are given only for firm matches. Clone size appears in some rows only: once, few, many, or a class for an expanded clone.

- TRBJ2-2 - TRBV28 CASSLAGREGTGELFF TGTGCCAGCAGTTTAGCAGGGCGCGAAGGCACCGGGGAGCTGTTTTTT
- TRBJ2-5 - TRBV27 CASSLSRRTLETQYF TGTGCCAGCAGTTTAAGTAGACGAACCTTAGAGACCCAGTACTTC
- TRBJ2-1 - TRBV28 CASSLRGRKSSYNEQFF TGTGCCAGCAGTTTACGCGGACGGAAGAGCTCCTACAATGAGCAGTTCTTC
- TRBJ2-7 - TRBV14 CASSQTSTGTPTYEQYF TGTGCCAGCAGCCAGACCTCCACCGGGACACCAACCTACGAGCAGTACTTC
- TRBJ2-7 - TRBV18 CASSPDPYEQYF TGTGCCAGCTCACCCGACCCGTACGAGCAGTACTTC
few TRBJ1-5 - TRBV29-1 CSVVGADQPQHF TGCAGCGTTGTCGGGGCCGATCAGCCCCAGCATTTT
- TRBJ2-7 TRBD2 TRBV28 CASSFDLAGGPYEQYF TGTGCCAGCAGTTTCGATCTAGCGGGAGGGCCTTACGAGCAGTACTTC
- TRBJ2-2 - TRBV5-1 CASSLTSRDGELFF TGCGCCAGCAGCTTGACCTCCCGTGACGGGGAGCTGTTTTTT
- TRBJ2-7 - TRBV11-2 CASSLLVLYEQYF TGTGCCAGCAGCTTACTAGTCCTCTACGAGCAGTACTTC
- TRBJ2-7 - TRBV4-1 CASSQIRGEYEQYF TGCGCCAGCAGCCAAATCCGCGGGGAGTACGAGCAGTACTTC
- TRBJ2-7 - TRBV19 CASSIRGGDEQYF TGTGCCAGTAGTATAAGAGGGGGGGACGAGCAGTACTTC
- TRBJ2-7 TRBD1 TRBV6-1 CASSDPGQGARRGEQYF TGTGCCAGCAGTGATCCCGGACAGGGGGCGAGGAGGGGCGAGCAGTACTTC
- TRBJ2-7 - TRBV6-1 CASTRTGHWNEQYF TGTGCCAGCACCCGTACAGGGCATTGGAACGAGCAGTACTTC
- TRBJ1-1 TRBD1 TRBV14 CASSQDGMAGGVMNTEAFF TGTGCCAGCAGCCAAGATGGCATGGCAGGGGGCGTCATGAACACTGAAGCTTTCTTT
- TRBJ2-7 - TRBV28 CASSHRLRQSPSYEQYF TGTGCCAGCAGTCACAGACTGAGACAGAGTCCCTCCTACGAGCAGTACTTC
- TRBJ2-7 - TRBV5-1 CASREDLEQYF TGCGCCAGCAGGGAAGATCTCGAGCAGTACTTC
- TRBJ2-3 TRBD2 TRBV29-1 CSASGTSGYSTDTQYF TGCAGCGCATCCGGGACTAGCGGTTATAGCACAGATACGCAGTATTTT
once TRBJ2-3 - TRBV20-1 CRVPAWNF TGCAGGGTCCCAGCTTGGAATTTT
- TRBJ1-4 - TRBV6-5 CASSLDPANNEKLFF TGTGCCAGCAGTTTGGACCCTGCCAACAATGAAAAACTGTTTTTT
- TRBJ2-7 - TRBV5-6 CASSWGREQYF TGTGCCAGCAGCTGGGGGAGGGAGCAGTACTTC
- TRBJ1-4 - TRBV28 CASSLSPKATNEKLFF TGTGCCAGCAGTTTAAGTCCCAAGGCCACTAATGAAAAACTGTTTTTT
- TRBJ2-7 TRBD1 TRBV2 CASRSRDRTYEQYF TGTGCCAGCAGGTCTCGGGACAGAACCTACGAGCAGTACTTC
- TRBJ2-7 TRBD1 TRBV7-9 CASSFWDRGYEQYF TGTGCCAGCAGCTTTTGGGACAGGGGGTACGAGCAGTACTTC
- TRBJ2-5 TRBD2 TRBV25-1 CASSDPPRKLAGVETQYF TGTGCCAGCAGTGACCCTCCCCGAAAACTAGCGGGAGTGGAGACCCAGTACTTC
- TRBJ1-1 - TRBV6-5 CASSPTWEGTEAFF TGTGCCAGCAGTCCTACGTGGGAGGGCACTGAAGCTTTCTTT
- TRBJ1-1 TRBD1 TRBV5-1 CASSLVDREANTEAFF TGCGCCAGCAGCTTGGTGGACAGGGAGGCGAACACTGAAGCTTTCTTT
- TRBJ2-7 TRBD1 TRBV6-4 CASSDFPWDRADEQYF TGTGCCAGCAGTGACTTCCCGTGGGACAGGGCCGACGAGCAGTACTTC
- TRBJ2-7 TRBD1 TRBV28 CASSATGGAPEQYF TGTGCCAGCAGTGCGACAGGGGGAGCCCCCGAGCAGTACTTC
- TRBJ1-5 TRBD1 TRBV27 CASSPRGQGARQPQHF TGTGCCAGCAGTCCGAGGGGACAGGGGGCGCGGCAGCCCCAGCATTTT
- TRBJ2-1 TRBD2 TRBV7-9 CASSLVPGTSGVRNNEQFF TGTGCCAGCAGCTTAGTACCCGGGACTAGCGGGGTAAGGAACAATGAGCAGTTCTTC
- TRBJ2-7 - TRBV7-6 CASSLRGVPGEQYF TGTGCCAGCAGCTTAAGGGGGGTGCCGGGGGAGCAGTACTTC
- TRBJ2-5 - TRBV15 CATSTIPRGGALYETQYF TGTGCCACCAGCACGATTCCCAGGGGAGGGGCGTTGTACGAGACCCAGTACTTC
- TRBJ1-1 - TRBV6-5 CASRTTAGMNTEAFF TGTGCCAGCAGAACTACAGCAGGTATGAACACTGAAGCTTTCTTT
once TRBJ2-4 TRBD1 TRBV27 CASSLSQGLAKNIQYF TGTGCCAGCAGTTTATCACAGGGGCTAGCCAAAAACATTCAGTACTTC
- TRBJ1-2 TRBD1 TRBV27 CASSLSGQGLYGYTF TGTGCCAGCAGTTTATCGGGACAGGGCCTCTATGGCTACACCTTC
- TRBJ2-1 - TRBV4-1 CASSHAGPRMNNEQFF TGCGCCAGCAGCCACGCCGGTCCCAGAATGAACAATGAGCAGTTCTTC
- TRBJ2-7 TRBD1 TRBV28 CASSYRGAVKQYF TGTGCCAGCAGTTACAGGGGGGCGGTTAAGCAGTACTTC
- TRBJ2-4 - TRBV2 CASSSTSENIQYF TGTGCCAGCAGTTCCACATCGGAAAACATTCAGTACTTC
- TRBJ2-1 - TRBV4-2 CASSSIRGEQQFF TGTGCCAGCAGCTCTATCAGGGGGGAACAGCAGTTCTTC
- TRBJ2-1 - TRBV5-1 CASSLGPSSYNEQFF TGCGCCAGCAGCTTGGGCCCGAGCTCCTACAATGAGCAGTTCTTC
- TRBJ2-2 - TRBV28 CASSFWLPQGFTGELFF TGTGCCAGCAGTTTTTGGTTACCACAGGGCTTCACCGGGGAGCTGTTTTTT
- TRBJ2-2 - TRBV28 CASSLGGDTGELFF TGTGCCAGCAGTTTAGGGGGTGACACCGGGGAGCTGTTTTTT
- TRBJ1-5 - TRBV18 CASSPTSNQPQHF TGTGCCAGCTCACCGACTAGCAATCAGCCCCAGCATTTT
- TRBJ2-1 TRBD2 TRBV7-7 CASSLAAGLAHNEQFF TGTGCCAGCAGCTTAGCCGCGGGACTAGCGCACAATGAGCAGTTCTTC
- TRBJ2-1 TRBD1 TRBV27 CASRTQGAKGEQFF TGTGCCAGCAGGACGCAGGGGGCGAAGGGTGAGCAGTTCTTC
- TRBJ2-1 - TRBV6-1 CASSVRTAYNEQFF TGTGCCAGCAGTGTACGGACAGCCTACAATGAGCAGTTCTTC
- TRBJ2-7 TRBD2 TRBV4-3 CASSQETPSGRATGLKVF TGCGCCAGCAGCCAAGAAACCCCTAGCGGGAGGGCCACGGGGCTTAAGGTCTTC
- TRBJ1-1 - TRBV7-9 CASTLGRGDTEAFF TGTGCCAGCACCCTAGGCAGGGGCGACACTGAAGCTTTCTTT
- TRBJ1-5 TRBD1 TRBV4-2 CASSQVDRGDSNQPQHF TGTGCCAGCAGCCAGGTGGACAGGGGCGATAGCAATCAGCCCCAGCATTTT
- TRBJ2-7 TRBD2 TRBV2 CASSDWSSGTYEQYF TGTGCCAGCAGTGACTGGTCTAGCGGGACCTACGAGCAGTACTTC
- TRBJ2-7 - TRBV27 CASSSYRVWMGYEQYF TGTGCCAGCAGTTCATACAGGGTCTGGATGGGCTACGAGCAGTACTTC
once TRBJ2-1 TRBD2 TRBV7-2 CVGAGGSGLNYNEQFF TGTGTCGGGGCTGGTGGTTCGGGACTAAACTACAATGAGCAGTTCTTC
- TRBJ1-5 TRBD1 TRBV7-9 CASSSHSPGQGKDQPQHF TGTGCCAGCAGCTCCCACTCTCCGGGACAGGGAAAGGATCAGCCCCAGCATTTT
- TRBJ2-5 - TRBV13 CASSLLETQYF TGTGCCAGCAGCTTACTCGAGACCCAGTACTTC
- TRBJ2-7 - TRBV19 CASSTLDGGSYEQYF TGTGCCAGTAGTACCCTCGATGGTGGCAGCTACGAGCAGTACTTC
- TRBJ2-7 - TRBV30 CAWSGKKGSSYEQYF TGTGCCTGGAGTGGAAAAAAGGGCAGCTCCTACGAGCAGTACTTC
- TRBJ1-4 TRBD1 TRBV28 CASSLRTGGLNEKLFF TGTGCCAGCAGTTTACGGACAGGGGGACTTAATGAAAAACTGTTTTTT
- TRBJ1-5 - TRBV7-9 CASSLSAPESNQPQHF TGTGCCAGCAGCTTATCGGCCCCGGAGAGCAATCAGCCCCAGCATTTT